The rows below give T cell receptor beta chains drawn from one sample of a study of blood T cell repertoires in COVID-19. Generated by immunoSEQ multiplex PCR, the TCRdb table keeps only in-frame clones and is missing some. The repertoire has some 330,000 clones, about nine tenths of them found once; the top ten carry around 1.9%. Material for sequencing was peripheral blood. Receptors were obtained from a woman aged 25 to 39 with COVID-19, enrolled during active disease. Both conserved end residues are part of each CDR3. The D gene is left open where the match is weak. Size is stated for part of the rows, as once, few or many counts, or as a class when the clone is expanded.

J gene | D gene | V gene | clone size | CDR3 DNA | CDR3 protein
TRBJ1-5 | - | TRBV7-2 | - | TGTGCCAGCAGCTTATCCCAGGGGAATAATCAGCCCCAGCATTTT | CASSLSQGNNQPQHF
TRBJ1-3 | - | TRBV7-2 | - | TGTGCCAGCAGCTTAGAGGCCGACAGAATAACCATATATTTT | CASSLEADRITIYF
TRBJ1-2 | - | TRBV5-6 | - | TGTGCCAGCAGCTTGCAGGGGAGCGGTGGCTACACCTTC | CASSLQGSGGYTF
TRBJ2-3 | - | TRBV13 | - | TGTGCCAGCAGCTTAGTAGGAGGAACCTATGCGCAGTATTTT | CASSLVGGTYAQYF
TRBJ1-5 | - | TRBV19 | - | TGTGCCAGTAGTCCCGGCAGGCCCTACAATCAGCCCCAGCATTTT | CASSPGRPYNQPQHF
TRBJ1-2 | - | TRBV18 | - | TGTGCCAGCTCAAGGGAGACCTATGGCTACACCTTC | CASSRETYGYTF
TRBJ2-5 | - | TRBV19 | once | TGTGCCAGTAGTAGTTTAGGAGCGCCCCAAGAGACCCAGTACTTC | CASSSLGAPQETQYF
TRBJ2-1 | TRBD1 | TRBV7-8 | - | TGTGCCAGCAGCTTAGCGCGGGACAGGGGAGGTAATGAGCAGTTCTTC | CASSLARDRGGNEQFF
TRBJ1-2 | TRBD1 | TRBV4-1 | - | TGCGCCAGCAGCCACACAGGGGGCGATGGCTACACCTTC | CASSHTGGDGYTF
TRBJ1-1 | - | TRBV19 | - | TGTGCCAGTAGATGGGGCCGTAACACTGAAGCTTTCTTT | CASRWGRNTEAFF
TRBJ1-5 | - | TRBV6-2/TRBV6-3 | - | TGTGCCAGCAGTCCCGGACAAGAAAATCAGCCCCAGCATTTT | CASSPGQENQPQHF
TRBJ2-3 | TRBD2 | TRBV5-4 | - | TGTGCCAGCAGCCCTCTGAGCGGGGCCTACACAGATACGCAGTATTTT | CASSPLSGAYTDTQYF
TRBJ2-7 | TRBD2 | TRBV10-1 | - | TGCGCCAGCTTGCACGGGTTGACTAGCGTGTGCTACGAGCAGTACTTC | CASLHGLTSVCYEQYF
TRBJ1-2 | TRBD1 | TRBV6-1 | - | TGTGCCAGCAGTGAAGGAAGTTGGGGACAGGTAAACTATGGCTACACCTTC | CASSEGSWGQVNYGYTF
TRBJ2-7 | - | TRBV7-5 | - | TGTGTCAGAAGCCGAGACGAGGGACAGGCCACCTACGAGCAGTACTTC | CVRSRDEGQATYEQYF
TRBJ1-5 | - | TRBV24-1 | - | TGTGCCACCAGTGATTCGGACACGGATAGCAATCAGCCCCAGCATTTT | CATSDSDTDSNQPQHF
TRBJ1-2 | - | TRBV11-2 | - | TGTGCCAGCAGTCCCAGTCGGGGGGGGCGGCTTGGCTACACCTTC | CASSPSRGGRLGYTF
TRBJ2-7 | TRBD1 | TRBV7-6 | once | TGTGCCAGCAGCTTAACCCCGGGGGGACAGGGGGGAACCTACGAGCAGTACTTC | CASSLTPGGQGGTYEQYF
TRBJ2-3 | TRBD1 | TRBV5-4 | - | TGTGCCAGCAGCTCCTACAGGGGGCCCACAGATACGCAGTATTTT | CASSSYRGPTDTQYF
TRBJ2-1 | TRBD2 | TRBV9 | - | TGTGCCAGCAGCGTAGCTAACCTAGCGGGGGTATACAATGAGCAGTTCTTC | CASSVANLAGVYNEQFF
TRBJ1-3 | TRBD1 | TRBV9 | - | TGTGCCAGCAGTGCCCACACAGGGGTTGGAAACACCATATATTTT | CASSAHTGVGNTIYF
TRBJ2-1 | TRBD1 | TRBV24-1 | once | TGTGCCACCAGTGATGCGACAGGGATGAAGCAGTTCTTC | CATSDATGMKQFF
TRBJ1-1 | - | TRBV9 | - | TGTGCCAGCAGCCGCCGCGGGCGGGATGAAGCTTTCTTT | CASSRRGRDEAFF
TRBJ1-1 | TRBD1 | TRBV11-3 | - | TGTGCCAGCAGCTTTCAGACAGGGTACGGTGACACTGAAGCTTTCTTT | CASSFQTGYGDTEAFF